The source of this T cell receptor (beta chain) is a study of cytomegalovirus exposure and HLA in healthy donors. The CDR3 has 16 residues. J lost 2 bases, V lost 7 bases, and 11 bases had no gene match. The germline gives CDR1 LGHNA, CDR2 YNFKEQ. Vbeta (60) and Jbeta (13) primers were used in the PCR. Profiling relied on immunoSEQ multiplex PCR, and the TCRdb table lists in-frame clones only, not all of them. The table lists over 150,000 clones, 82% of them singletons. A single count supports this clone. The J gene is TRBJ2-1, the V gene TRBV4-2; 7 nucleotides line up with TRBD2. The sequence was collected from a boy aged 2 to 10 in good health and CMV-seronegative. The sequenced material came from PBMCs. The CDR3 protein is CASNSLGGVPYNEQFF. CDR3 coding DNA: TGTGCCAGCAACAGCCTGGGGGGGGTCCCCTACAATGAGCAGTTCTTC.